The TCR beta chain under discussion was sequenced for a study of blood T cell repertoires in COVID-19 (TCRdb year 2020). About the study as a whole: Samples covering the acute and convalescent phases of COVID-19 were provided by collaborators in the United States, Italy and Spain. The material from the prospective study consisted of cDNA or gDNA derived from T cells, B-cell-depleted T cells, or PBMCs. The dataset comprised deeply sampled blood TCRbeta repertoires from subjects exposed to, actively infected with, or recovered from COVID-19. A freely available public database, intended as a resource for researchers studying the immune response to SARS-CoV-2, is where the repertoires were released. Samples came from the ongoing ImmuneRACE study (first 160 participants) plus 1,254 subjects from 6 global collaborators. The sample metadata nearly always contained a de-identified subject ID, COVID-19 status, age in years and sex. Where HLA class I and class II types were available, the types were taken from metadata supplied by the sample provider, not from assay-based typing. Overall study outcomes, separate from this receptor: The amount of clinical and demographic metadata varied by source and participant and was provided uncurated.

The immunoSEQ Assay, a bias-controlled multiplex PCR, was used to amplify TCRbeta CDR3 regions from genomic DNA. In the authors' own workflow: The number of nucleated cells in each sample was estimated from the amplification of reference gene primers within the assay. To quantify the absolute abundance of each unique TCRbeta CDR3 rearrangement, sequence reads were collapsed and filtered. Productive Simpson clonality was computed per sample as the square root of Simpson's diversity index over productive rearrangements. This is the immuneACCESS table as TCRdb keeps it, with only in-frame sequences that have V and J called. A part of the clones is gone; compared with another copy, unresolved V genes explain less than half, and the rest is unexplained. V and J calls and clone size are as listed in that table; D and trimming were resolved from the DNA. Recorded for this sample are approximately 200,000 clones; approximately 86% of them occurred a single time. The ten largest clones capture 10% of the sample.

Participants in the prospective study were aged roughly 18 to 100 years, lived in 20 to 30 United States geographic areas, and enrolled through a virtual design. Cohort assignment in the prospective study relied on participant-reported clinical history from a screening survey and a study questionnaire. Mobile phlebotomists in the prospective study collected whole blood, serum and a nasopharyngeal or oropharyngeal swab from every participant. Over an approximately 2-month period, participants in the prospective study had the option of providing additional blood draws and questionnaires. Prospective study blood samples were shipped either frozen or at room temperature before DNA extraction. The count of this clone is one. Which antigen it targets is not known. Base quality data are lacking; no much larger clone is found one base away. Trimming at the junction amounts to 5 bases on V and 0 bases on J, and the germline ends lie 16 bases apart. The CDR3 sequence holds 16 residues, the cysteine and phenylalanine included. CDR3 DNA only is kept here, 48 bases in frame from base 1. Per the germline V gene, SGHAT is the CDR1 and FQNNGV is the CDR2.

Source material: PBMCs or T cells enriched from blood (not recorded which). The sequence links TRBV11-2 to TRBJ1-2; too little of a D gene remains to name it. The TCR was taken from a man aged 18-30 years with acute COVID-19. Read as DNA, the sequence is TGTGCCAGCAGCCCAGCGACGGGGTTGGCTAACTATGGCTACACCTTC. Translated, it gives CASSPATGLANYGYTF.